This TCR beta chain was obtained from a study of tumor-infiltrating lymphocytes in primary liver carcinoma. About this clonotype itself: Its antigen is unknown.

Study-wide points: Among top clones, only about 7-24% appeared in all five tumor regions.

From about 490 ng of total RNA, TCR beta-specific cDNA was reverse-transcribed using a constant-region primer. What produced the TCR beta libraries was three nested multiplex PCR rounds using slightly modified ARM-PCR. Via MiXCR, TCRdb re-called the multiplex PCR reads, giving one row per CDR3 protein. The data hold about 70,000 distinct CDR3 sequences, with over 60% observed a single time. From unsorted bulk tissue weighing roughly 17-31 mg, DNA and RNA were co-extracted. Viable tumor cells exceeded 85% in all tumor samples. What was sequenced was liver tumor tissue from sampling region 4. Subset described: tumor region T4, right-lateral pole. This receptor was identified in a man aged 35-49 years with primary liver carcinoma and hepatitis B virus infection.

The CDR3 sequence: CASSALSTGWGDEQFF. DNA for the CDR3: TGTGCCAGCAGTGCCCTCTCCACTGGGTGGGGCGATGAGCAGTTCTTC. The rearrangement uses TRBV6-1 and TRBJ2-1; D may be TRBD1 (5 bases). Germline loops: CDR1 MNHNS, CDR2 SASEGT. This CDR3 spans 16 amino acids. Trimming removed 4 bases from V and 8 bases from J, with 21 bases in between.